These 19 T cell receptor beta chains were all obtained from the same sample, sequenced in a study of blood T cell repertoires in COVID-19. Only in-frame clones appear in the TCRdb table, and some are missing; sequencing was by immunoSEQ multiplex PCR. The sample lists 25,000 to 30,000 clones, roughly 80% occurring once. Sample: peripheral blood. The receptors here all came from a woman aged 55 to 70 with acute or convalescent COVID-19.

This chain joins TRBV7-9 and TRBJ1-1; D may be TRBD1 (6 bases). The CDR3 length is 15 residues. Trimming pared 3 bases from V and 6 bases from J, leaving 17 bases between. The germline V gene has CDR1 SEHNR and CDR2 FQNEAQ (reference sequence). CDR3 sequence: CASSFLRTAEAEAFF. The CDR3 DNA reads as TGTGCCAGCAGCTTCCTAAGGACAGCGGAGGCTGAAGCTTTCTTT. The variable domain in full, with the rest retrieved from reference TRBV7-9 and TRBJ1-1, is DTGVSQNPRHKITKRGQNVTFRCDPISEHNRLYWYRQTLGQGPEFLTYFQNEAQLEKSRLLSDRFSAERPKGSFSTLEIQRTEQGDSAMYLCASSFLRTAEAEAFFGQGTRLTVV.

The chain has TRBV3-1 (or the pseudogene TRBV3-2) and TRBJ1-1; maybe TRBD1 (5 bases). Looked up from germline, CDR1 is LGHDT and CDR2 is YNNKEL (reference sequence). The CDR3 runs 14 residues. V lost 0 bases and J lost 8, with 13 bases in between. In DNA, the CDR3 is TGTGCCAGCAGCCAAGATCAGGGAAGATGGGAAGCTTTCTTT. Its translation: CASSQDQGRWEAFF.

The J gene is TRBJ2-5, the V gene TRBV19; D is ambiguous. Trimming took 3 bases from V and 1 from J, leaving 6 bases between them. The germline V gene has CDR1 LNHDA and CDR2 SQIVND (reference sequence). The CDR3 covers 13 residues. The DNA of the CDR3 is TGTGCCAGTAGTATGTCCAGCCAAGAGACCCAGTACTTC. Its translation: CASSMSSQETQYF.

Only a few counts were recorded for this clone. The chain carries TRBV10-1 and TRBJ1-6; 7 bases are a match to TRBD1. Germline V gene sequence: CDR1 WNHNN, CDR2 SYGVQD (reference sequence). This CDR3 spans 13 amino acids. Unmatched junction bases numbered 1, after V lost 1 base and J lost 10 bases. The CDR3 sequence: CASSEYRGSPLHF. For the CDR3, the DNA is TGCGCCAGCAGTGAGTACAGGGGATCACCCCTCCACTTT.

The chain is built from TRBV11-3 and TRBJ2-7; no definite D call. Germline CDR1 is SGHNT and CDR2 is YENEEA. The CDR3 runs 12 residues. Trimming stripped 5 bases from V and 4 bases from J, with 9 bases between. The chain's CDR3 is CASSLNQYEQYF. The CDR3 DNA reads as TGTGCCAGCAGCCTGAACCAGTACGAGCAGTACTTC.

This chain joins TRBV7-9 and TRBJ1-2; D remains ambiguous. Trimming left V 10 bases short and J 6 bases short, with 21 bases between. This CDR3 region has 14 residues. The germline gives CDR1 SEHNR, CDR2 FQNEAQ (reference sequence). The CDR3 protein is CATVLGRGWDGYTF. As DNA, the CDR3 is TGTGCCACCGTCCTCGGCCGGGGTTGGGATGGCTACACCTTC.

The chain is built from TRBV18 and TRBJ1-2, with 8 bases fitting TRBD1. V lost 3 bases to trimming and J lost 3 bases; unmatched junction nucleotides: 3. This CDR3 comprises 14 residues. Looked up from germline, CDR1 is KGHSH and CDR2 is LQKENI. In DNA, the CDR3 is TGTGCCAGCTCACCGGCGGGACAGGACTATGGCTACACCTTC. As protein: CASSPAGQDYGYTF.

The gene calls are TRBV5-1 and TRBJ1-1; the D is unclear. The CDR3 spans 13 residues. V was trimmed by 0 bases and J by 2 bases, leaving 5 bases between them. Germline CDR1 is SGHRS and CDR2 is YFSETQ. In DNA, the CDR3 is TGCGCCAGCAGCTTGGACTTAAACACTGAAGCTTTCTTT. Encoded protein: CASSLDLNTEAFF.

V and J are TRBV18 and TRBJ2-7, with TRBD1 identical over 7 bases. This CDR3 has 15 amino acids. Trimming cost V 3 bases and J 5 bases; bases outside gene matches: 10. Germline V gene data show CDR1 as KGHSH and CDR2 as LQKENI. The CDR3, as DNA: TGTGCCAGCTCACCTGCCCCAGACAGGGTGCACGAGCAGTACTTC. Encoded protein: CASSPAPDRVHEQYF.

The chain uses TRBV7-2 and TRBJ2-1; a possible D gene is TRBD2 (6 bases). Trimming pared 2 bases from V and 3 bases from J, leaving 11 bases between. The length of the CDR3 is 15 residues. In germline, CDR1 is SGHTA, CDR2 FQGNSA. The DNA of the CDR3 is TGTGCCAGCAGCTTAAGTGGGACTGTCTACAATGAGCAGTTCTTC. It codes for CASSLSGTVYNEQFF.

The chain is built from TRBV7-2 and TRBJ1-1, with TRBD1 identical over 7 bases. Germline V CDR1 and CDR2: SGHTA, FQGNSA. V shed 3 bases, J shed 6 bases, and the junction held 7 bases outside the gene matches. This CDR3 comprises 14 residues. The CDR3 spells CASSFRQGVPEAFF. DNA of the CDR3: TGTGCCAGCAGCTTTAGACAGGGTGTGCCTGAAGCTTTCTTT.

V gene TRBV14 combines with J gene TRBJ2-2; maybe TRBD2 (6 bases). Trimming removed 4 bases from V and 4 bases from J, with 16 bases in between. This CDR3 is built from 16 residues. Germline V gene lookup returns CDR1 SGHDN and CDR2 FVKESK. The CDR3 spells CASSPSGGPGTGELFF. In DNA form, the CDR3 reads TGTGCCAGCAGCCCCTCCGGGGGTCCGGGCACCGGGGAGCTGTTTTTT.

The genes are TRBV14 and TRBJ2-1; D is perhaps TRBD2 (6 bases). V was cut by 6 bases and J by 10 bases, with 13 bases left in between. This CDR3 spans 12 amino acids. CDR1 is SGHDN, CDR2 FVKESK, per germline. The CDR3 DNA follows: TGTGCCAGCAGATCCTTGGCGGGGGAGCAGTTCTTC. This encodes CASRSLAGEQFF.

This clone appeared a single time. This chain connects TRBV7-9 to TRBJ1-4, with D maybe TRBD1 (6 bases). V shed 5 bases and J shed 12 bases, with 16 bases lying between them. Germline CDR1 and CDR2: SEHNR and FQNEAQ (reference sequence). The CDR3 runs to 13 residues. The chain's CDR3 is CASSRDTLRELFF. For the CDR3, the DNA is TGTGCCAGCAGCAGGGACACCCTGAGGGAACTGTTTTTT.

This chain links TRBV9 with TRBJ2-3, with a tentative D call TRBD2 (5 bases). The V and J ends lost 4 bases and 3 bases respectively, with 15 bases between them. From germline, CDR1 is SGDLS and CDR2 YYNGEE. The CDR3 runs to 15 residues. Written as DNA, the CDR3 is TGTGCCAGCAGCACCCGGGAAGGTGGGACAGATACGCAGTATTTT. Protein: CASSTREGGTDTQYF.

The chain combines TRBV2 with TRBJ1-1, with D perhaps matching TRBD1 (6 bases). CDR1 is SNHLY and CDR2 is FYNNEI in the germline V gene. CDR3 length equals 14 residues. V was pared by 7 bases and J by 0 bases, with 12 bases between. Here the CDR3 DNA reads TGTGCCAGCAAGGGGGACATGATGAACACTGAAGCTTTCTTT. Translation gives CASKGDMMNTEAFF.

This clone was seen only a few times. V and J are TRBV6-5 and TRBJ1-3; possible D gene TRBD1, 5 bases. V lost 4 bases and J 3 bases, leaving 13 bases between the germline ends. From germline, CDR1 is MNHEY and CDR2 SVGAGI. The CDR3 is 15 residues long. CDR3 DNA: TGTGCCAGCAGTTTGCAGCGGGGGATTGGAAACACCATATATTTT. Protein sequence: CASSLQRGIGNTIYF.

The CDR3 nucleotides are TGTGCCAGCAGCTTGCCAGGGGAATATCAGCCCCAGCATTTT. Its translation is CASSLPGEYQPQHF. J is TRBJ1-5 and V is TRBV5-6; D might be TRBD1 (6 bases). Germline V gene lookup returns CDR1 SGHDT and CDR2 YYEEEE. The CDR3 has 14 residues. V shed 1 base and J shed 5 bases, with 10 bases lying between them.

The V and J genes are TRBV4-1 and TRBJ1-4; 8 nucleotides match TRBD1. V shed 4 bases, J shed 7 bases, and the junction held 2 bases outside the gene matches. CDR1 is MGHRA, CDR2 YSYEKL, per germline. There are 13 residues in the CDR3. In DNA, the CDR3 is TGCGCCAGCAGCCGGACAGGGATTGAAAAACTGTTTTTT. Translated, it gives CASSRTGIEKLFF.